These 14 T cell receptor beta chains share one sample of origin, sequenced in a study of T cell repertoires in cytomegalovirus infection. Via MiXCR, TCRdb re-called the reads, giving one row per CDR3 protein. The sample lists approximately 730,000 distinct CDR3 sequences, under 35% occurring once. What these receptors recognize is not known. Source: cultured CD8+ T cells from PBMCs, taken from culture after CMV antigen stimulation. These TCRs come from a human donor in good health (CMV status not recorded). Some clones in this sample may be carry-over from other donors' samples.

This clonotype has more than one count but fewer than ten. The rearrangement uses TRBV29-1 and TRBJ1-1; TRBD1 aligns across 7 bases. The CDR3 extends over 12 amino acids. Unmatched junction bases numbered 4, after V lost 8 bases and J lost 1 base. Germline loops: CDR1 SQVTM, CDR2 ANQGSEA. DNA of the CDR3: TGCAGCCAGGGGGGAGAGAACACTGAAGCTTTCTTT. This encodes CSQGGENTEAFF.

CDR3 region: CASSNGEEWNTEAFF. The CDR3 DNA reads as TGTGCCAGCAGCAACGGGGAGGAATGGAACACTGAAGCTTTCTTT. The V and J genes are TRBV12-3 or TRBV12-4 and TRBJ1-1; D remains ambiguous. The CDR3 runs 15 residues. V lost 6 bases and J lost 1, with 15 bases in between.

This chain uses TRBV11-2 with TRBJ2-2, with a weak D call TRBD2 (6 bases). Germline V gene lookup returns CDR1 SGHAT and CDR2 FQNNGV. The germline V and J ends were trimmed by 1 base and 2 bases, with 8 bases remaining between them. The CDR3 consists of 15 residues. CDR3 DNA sequence: TGTGCCAGCAGCTTAGGCGGGAACAACACCGGGGAGCTGTTTTTT. Protein: CASSLGGNNTGELFF.

In this sample, this clonotype turned up a few times. The CDR3 DNA sequence: TGTGCCAGCAGTGAATTTTTTCCTCGGACAGGGGAGGGGGAGACCCAGTACTTC. It is translated as CASSEFFPRTGEGETQYF. This chain joins TRBV25-1 and TRBJ2-5; TRBD1 aligns across 9 bases. The germline V gene encodes CDR1 MGHDK and CDR2 SYGVNS. The CDR3 is 18 amino acids. Trimming took 1 base from V and 5 from J; bases not matched to a gene: 14. Drawing the rest from reference TRBV25-1 and TRBJ2-5, the complete variable domain is EADIYQTPRYLVIGTGKKITLECSQTMGHDKMYWYQQDPGMELHLIHYSYGVNSTEKGDLSSESTVSRIRTEHFPLTLESARPSHTSQYLCASSEFFPRTGEGETQYFGPGTRLLVL.

As for this clonotype: A read error may produce the germline difference seen at one junction end. The chain combines TRBV27 with TRBJ1-2; 10 nucleotides line up with TRBD1. The V gene's germline CDR1 is MNHEY and CDR2 SMNVEV (reference sequence). This CDR3 contains 11 residues. For the CDR3, the DNA is TGTGCCAGCAGTCCGGGACAGGGGATCGCCTTC. This encodes CASSPGQGIAF.

This chain connects TRBV20-1 to TRBJ1-1, with D unresolved. CDR1 DFQATT and CDR2 SNEGSKA come from the germline V gene (reference sequence). V was clipped by 6 bases and J by 0 bases, with 14 bases between them. The CDR3 covers 14 residues. CDR3 protein: CSARPHGLNTEAFF. The CDR3 region has the DNA TGCAGTGCCCGACCTCACGGTTTGAACACTGAAGCTTTCTTT.

The CDR3 bases are TGTGCCAGCTCAAGTTGGCGGGGGGGGGGGCAAGAGACCCAGTACTTC. Translating it yields CASSSWRGGGQETQYF. The J gene is TRBJ2-5, the V gene TRBV27; TRBD2 matches 9 bases. CDR1 is MNHEY and CDR2 is SMNVEV in the germline V gene (reference sequence). This CDR3 comprises 16 residues. J lost 2 bases, V lost 8 bases, and 12 bases had no gene match.

This clonotype was observed once. The genes are TRBV24-1 and TRBJ1-5; 9 bases map to TRBD1. This CDR3 is 18 amino acids long. With 1 base clipped from V and 2 bases from J, the junction kept 8 bases outside the gene matches. Germline V gene lookup returns CDR1 KGHDR and CDR2 SFDVKD. The CDR3 sequence is CATSDLRTGEGGNQPQHF. Written as DNA, the CDR3 is TGTGCCACCAGTGATTTACGGACAGGGGAGGGGGGCAATCAGCCCCAGCATTTT.

This chain joins TRBV11-2 and TRBJ1-2, with TRBD1 matching over 12 bases. Germline CDR1 SGHAT, CDR2 FQNNGV. The CDR3 is 19 amino acids. V lost 1 base, J lost 4 bases, and 13 bases stayed unmatched. The CDR3 loop is CASSLVQVGTGGNFYGYTF. The CDR3 bases are TGTGCCAGCAGCTTAGTCCAGGTCGGGACAGGGGGCAACTTCTATGGCTACACCTTC.

This sequence joins TRBV11-2 and TRBJ2-1, with a weak D call TRBD1 (6 bases). Germline-derived CDR1 and CDR2 are SGHAT and FQNNGV. V was cut by 7 bases and J by 5 bases, with 18 bases left in between. The CDR3 spans 15 residues. Here the CDR3 DNA reads TGTGCCAGCAACCAGGGGTTCCGGTTTGACAATGAGCAGTTCTTC. Translated: CASNQGFRFDNEQFF.

This clonotype occurred a few times. The chain recombines TRBV15 with TRBJ1-3; 8 bases line up with TRBD1. Germline loops: CDR1 LNHNV, CDR2 YYDKDF (reference sequence). V dropped 1 base and J dropped 6; count of bases not matched to a gene: 8. The CDR3 is made up of 16 amino acids. The CDR3 bases are TGTGCCACCAGCAGAGTGGACAGGGATGGTCAAAACACCATATATTTT. Translation: CATSRVDRDGQNTIYF.

Many counts were recorded for this clonotype. The rearrangement links TRBV14 to TRBJ1-1; D is perhaps TRBD1 (6 bases). Germline V gives CDR1 SGHDN, CDR2 FVKESK. This CDR3 contains 15 residues. V shed 4 bases and J shed 5 bases, with 17 bases lying between them. CDR3 bases: TGTGCCAGCAGCCCCCAGGGGTTATATCGGACTGAAGCTTTCTTT. Its protein is CASSPQGLYRTEAFF.

The chain carries TRBV7-4 and TRBJ2-3, with 9 bases aligning to TRBD2. V shed 2 bases, J shed 4 bases, and the junction held 7 bases outside the gene matches. Germline loops: CDR1 SGHVT, CDR2 SQSDAQ. The CDR3 covers 16 residues. CDR3 protein: CASSLIGRGGPDTQYF. Written as DNA, the CDR3 is TGTGCCAGCAGCTTAATTGGGCGGGGGGGCCCAGATACGCAGTATTTT.

The genes are TRBV4-3 and TRBJ1-6; no reliable D call. CDR1 is LGHNA, CDR2 YSLEER, per germline. V gave up 1 base and J gave up 0 bases, with 7 bases separating them. CDR3 length equals 16 residues. DNA of the CDR3: TGCGCCAGCAGCCAAGCCCGAAGCTCCTATAATTCACCCCTCCACTTT. It codes for CASSQARSSYNSPLHF.